These T cell receptor beta chains were read from a single sample in a study of shared clonotypes between healthy human individuals. Profiling relied on immunoSEQ multiplex PCR, and the TCRdb table lists in-frame clones only, not all of them. Seen here are 110,000 or so clones, around 65% observed once, and the top ten hold 24%. Sequencing was done on a sample of memory CD8+ T cells sorted from blood. The receptors were gathered from a woman aged 25 to 39 in good health. Each CDR3 is given with its conserved first and last residue. Size tells how often a clone was seen (once, few, many) or the class of an expanded clone, and some rows leave it out.

v_call clone_size cdr3_aa
TRBV14 NA CASSQGLVRGRRETQYF
TRBV7-8 NA CASSKDRSSGNTIYF
TRBV9 NA CASSVSTGGTYEQYF
TRBV6-5 NA CASSPGQGMTDTQYF
TRBV5-6 NA CASSRDFYEQYF
TRBV28 NA CASSVSTHEQYF
TRBV6-1 NA CASSRQNPTHEQYF
TRBV5-1 NA CASSLETDVIYGYTF
TRBV7-9 NA CASSRATEAFF
TRBV5-1 NA CASSLLDSTDTQYF
TRBV6-6 many CASSYFEEVSGELFF
TRBV7-9 many CASTMDRLGYTF
TRBV4-1 NA CASSSPVRRAEAFF
TRBV7-6 NA CASSYPGIQYF
TRBV4-1 few CASSIEQGGVWELFF
TRBV19 NA CASSIVGGSGEQYF
TRBV10-3 NA CAMGQTNTEAFF
TRBV27 NA CASSLDSNEQFF
TRBV27 few CASTPTGTLQETQYF
TRBV4-1 NA CASSQRLWGRQPQHF
TRBV29-1 NA CSVDPSGDYNEQFF
TRBV7-3 few CASSLGAGDGETQYF
TRBV2 NA CASRRTERAEAFF
TRBV25-1 few CASSGTWRSATEAFF
TRBV19 NA CASSQFGRQTNYGYTF
TRBV19 NA CASSFELTSSYNEQFF
TRBV5-1 NA CASSLLGNEQFF
TRBV5-4 NA CASSLGGTSYEQYF
TRBV28 NA CASSDHDRGDEQYF
TRBV29-1 few CSAKGQGHSGELFF
TRBV27 NA CATQATGAGNTIYF
TRBV4-1 few CASSQPTGTNYEQYF
TRBV7-2 NA CASSLGTSVYSDTQYF
TRBV13 NA CASSLGERETQYF
TRBV19 NA CASRILDRGGLKGCYEQYF
TRBV4-2 once CASSQAVSTIYF
TRBV5-1 NA CASSLVVSMRNEQFF
TRBV9 NA CASSVEAGSSYNEQFF
TRBV30 many CAWSGGTGWSPLHF
TRBV15 NA CATSRVGVLGYGYTF
TRBV25-1 NA CASSKPPTGVSGNTIYF
TRBV6-5 NA CASSYLLDRESGYTF
TRBV5-4 NA CASSTGTGGPNEKLFF